These 17 T cell receptor beta chains share one sample of origin, sequenced in a study of blood T cell repertoires in COVID-19. Using immunoSEQ multiplex PCR, the repertoire was profiled, and TCRdb retains in-frame clones only, with some absent. The sample holds around 370,000 clones, around 89% seen once. Sequenced input: PBMCs or T cells enriched from blood (not recorded which). All receptors come from a woman between 18 and 29 years old who had recovered from COVID-19.

V gene TRBV3-1 (or the pseudogene TRBV3-2) combines with J gene TRBJ1-2, with unresolved D. The CDR3 has 15 amino acids. Germline CDR1 is LGHDT and CDR2 is YNNKEL (reference sequence). V lost 0 bases to trimming and J lost 0 bases, with 8 bases between them. The CDR3 sequence is CASSQDQNPNYGYTF. In DNA, the CDR3 is TGTGCCAGCAGCCAAGATCAGAATCCTAACTATGGCTACACCTTC.

This sequence joins TRBV5-4 and TRBJ1-2; D is unclear. Germline V gene sequence: CDR1 SGHNT, CDR2 YYREEE (reference sequence). V was clipped by 4 bases and J by 8 bases, with 12 bases between them. This CDR3 is built from 12 residues. The CDR3 DNA is TGTGCCAGCAGCCCCCCGGGGAAAGGCTACACCTTC. Amino acids: CASSPPGKGYTF.

The genes are TRBV4-1 and TRBJ2-1, with TRBD2 identical over 9 bases. V lost 1 base to trimming and J lost 5 bases; unmatched junction nucleotides: 3. CDR1 and CDR2 from the germline V gene are MGHRA and YSYEKL. This CDR3 is built from 15 residues. CDR3: CASSQVASGDNEQFF. The CDR3 DNA sequence: TGCGCCAGCAGCCAAGTGGCTAGCGGGGACAATGAGCAGTTCTTC.

The chain links TRBV7-9 to TRBJ1-4; D call uncertain. The length of the CDR3 is 16 residues. Deletions cut 1 base from V and 5 bases from J, with 14 bases between. Looked up from germline, CDR1 is SEHNR and CDR2 is FQNEAQ (reference sequence). This CDR3 reads CASSLGMAELNEKLFF. CDR3 nucleotides: TGTGCCAGCAGCTTAGGGATGGCGGAGTTAAATGAAAAACTGTTTTTT.

V gene TRBV9 combines with J gene TRBJ1-5; D is possibly TRBD1 (5 bases). The CDR3 runs 13 residues. The germline gives CDR1 SGDLS, CDR2 YYNGEE. V was pared by 3 bases and J by 10 bases, with 14 bases between. The CDR3 protein is CASSASPDKPQHF. The CDR3 DNA is TGTGCCAGCAGCGCCTCACCGGACAAACCCCAGCATTTT.

This chain connects TRBV2 to TRBJ2-7; 9 bases match TRBD1. After removal of 6 bases from V and 2 bases from J, the junction contained 11 bases not matched to a gene. The CDR3 consists of 16 residues. From germline, CDR1 is SNHLY and CDR2 FYNNEI. This chain's CDR3 is CASRDLTGGRTYEQYF. The CDR3 region has the DNA TGTGCCAGCAGAGACCTGACAGGGGGGCGAACCTACGAGCAGTACTTC.

V is TRBV28 and J is TRBJ2-1, with TRBD2 matching over 11 bases. The length of the CDR3 is 15 residues. The germline V gene has CDR1 MDHEN and CDR2 SYDVKM. V was clipped by 5 bases and J by 5 bases; unmatched bases: 5. CDR3 sequence: CASSKGLAADNEQFF. In DNA form, the CDR3 reads TGTGCCAGCAGTAAGGGACTAGCGGCGGACAATGAGCAGTTCTTC.

The chain has TRBV5-1 and TRBJ2-3; D unclear. Germline CDR1 reads SGHRS; CDR2 reads YFSETQ. The CDR3 is 12 amino acids. Trimming cost V 6 bases and J 3 bases, with 8 bases left between them. Written as DNA, the CDR3 is TGCGCCAGCATGAGAGAAACAGATACGCAGTATTTT. As protein: CASMRETDTQYF. Based on the CDR3 plus reference TRBV5-1 and TRBJ2-3, the full variable domain is KAGVTQTPRYLIKTRGQQVTLSCSPISGHRSVSWYQQTPGQGLQFLFEYFSETQRNKGNFPGRFSGRQFSNSRSEMNVSTLELGDSALYLCASMRETDTQYFGPGTRLTVL.

The chain joins TRBV27 to TRBJ2-7; D uncertain. Germline assignment: CDR1 MNHEY and CDR2 SMNVEV (reference sequence). Trimming cost V 6 bases and J 5 bases, with 14 bases left between them. This CDR3 has 13 amino acids. The CDR3 DNA reads as TGTGCCAGCAGCCATGGGCCAGGTAACGAGCAGTACTTC. Translating it yields CASSHGPGNEQYF.

This clone was recorded once. This chain uses TRBV9 with TRBJ1-4, with 9 bases that match TRBD1. The length of the CDR3 is 16 residues. Germline CDR1 reads SGDLS; CDR2 reads YYNGEE. V was clipped by 0 bases and J by 8 bases; unmatched bases: 8. The CDR3 here is CASSVAGGTGQEKLFF. The CDR3 coding sequence is TGTGCCAGCAGCGTAGCTGGCGGGACAGGGCAAGAAAAACTGTTTTTT.

The rearrangement joins TRBV19 to TRBJ1-5; D possibly corresponds to TRBD1 (6 bases). V dropped 4 bases and J dropped 2 bases, with 21 bases sitting between them. The CDR3 contains 18 residues. Per germline, CDR1 LNHDA and CDR2 SQIVND (reference sequence). DNA of the CDR3: TGTGCCAGTAGTACACCTCACTGGACAGTGGGAGGCAATCAGCCCCAGCATTTT. It codes for CASSTPHWTVGGNQPQHF.

The rearrangement uses TRBV19 and TRBJ2-2; possible D gene TRBD1, 5 bases. The CDR3 is made up of 16 amino acids. V was trimmed by 2 bases and J by 0 bases, leaving 10 bases between them. The germline CDR1 and CDR2 sequences are LNHDA and SQIVND (reference sequence). This CDR3 reads CASSIPQVSNTGELFF. CDR3 DNA: TGTGCCAGTAGTATACCACAGGTCTCGAACACCGGGGAGCTGTTTTTT. The full variable domain, rest sourced from reference TRBV19 and TRBJ2-2, is DGGITQSPKYLFRKEGQNVTLSCEQNLNHDAMYWYRQDPGQGLRLIYYSQIVNDFQKGDIAEGYSVSREKKESFPLTVTSAQKNPTAFYLCASSIPQVSNTGELFFGEGSRLTVL.

The V and J genes are TRBV30 and TRBJ2-1; no firm D call. V lost 0 bases to trimming and J lost 11 bases, with 8 bases between them. CDR3 length equals 11 residues. Germline CDR1 is GTSNPN and CDR2 is SVGIG (reference sequence). In DNA, the CDR3 is TGTGCCTGGAGTGTACAGTCGCAGCAGTTCTTC. This translates into CAWSVQSQQFF.

This clone was counted between two and nine times. This could be a read error, since a much larger clone is one nucleotide away. Other DNA sequences in the same sample also yield this CDR3. CDR3 nucleotide sequence: TGTGCCAGCAGTGAAACTAGCGGGGGGGCAGATACGCAGTATTTT. Protein sequence: CASSETSGGADTQYF. The V gene is TRBV6-1, the J gene TRBJ2-3; 13 bases are a match to TRBD2. CDR3 size: 15 residues. V gave up 2 bases and J gave up 4 bases; unmatched junction bases: 0. Germline CDR1 reads MNHNS; CDR2 reads SASEGT.

The chain links TRBV30 to TRBJ2-3, with a possible D match to TRBD2 (6 bases). Germline V lookup: CDR1 GTSNPN, CDR2 SVGIG (reference sequence). V lost 2 bases and J 0 bases, leaving 9 bases between the germline ends. The CDR3 has 14 residues. Here the CDR3 reads CAWSQLASTDTQYF. DNA for the CDR3: TGTGCCTGGAGTCAACTAGCAAGCACAGATACGCAGTATTTT.

The rearrangement joins TRBV2 to TRBJ2-2; weak D call: TRBD2 (6 bases). Looked up from germline, CDR1 is SNHLY and CDR2 is FYNNEI. The germline V and J ends were trimmed by 7 bases and 6 bases, with 12 bases remaining between them. The CDR3 is 13 amino acids. The CDR3 sequence: CASIGGSPGELFF. Written as DNA, the CDR3 is TGTGCCAGCATAGGAGGGAGCCCCGGGGAGCTGTTTTTT.

The sample holds a few counts of this clone. The chain uses TRBV7-2 and TRBJ1-1; 7 positions agree with TRBD1. CDR3 length: 17 amino acids. Germline CDR1 and CDR2: SGHTA and FQGNSA. With 5 bases clipped from V and 0 bases from J, the junction kept 12 bases outside the gene matches. As DNA, the CDR3 is TGTGCCAGCAGCCGGACCACTCTCGGGACAGTGAACACTGAAGCTTTCTTT. This sequence encodes CASSRTTLGTVNTEAFF.